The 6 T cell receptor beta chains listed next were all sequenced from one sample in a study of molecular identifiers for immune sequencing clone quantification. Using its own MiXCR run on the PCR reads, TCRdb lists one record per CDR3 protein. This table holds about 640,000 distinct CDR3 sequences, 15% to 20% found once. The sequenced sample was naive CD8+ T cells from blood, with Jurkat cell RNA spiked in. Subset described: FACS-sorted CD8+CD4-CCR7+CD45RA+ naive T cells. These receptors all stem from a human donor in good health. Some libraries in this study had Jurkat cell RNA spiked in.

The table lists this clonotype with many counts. Here the CDR3 DNA reads TGTGCCAGCAGCCCGACAGGGTACGAGCAGTACTTC. It encodes CASSPTGYEQYF. The V and J genes are TRBV27 and TRBJ2-7; TRBD1 aligns across 7 bases. Trimming removed 6 bases from V and 4 bases from J; junction bases left unmatched: 3. This CDR3 has 12 residues. Germline-derived CDR1 and CDR2 are MNHEY and SMNVEV (reference sequence).

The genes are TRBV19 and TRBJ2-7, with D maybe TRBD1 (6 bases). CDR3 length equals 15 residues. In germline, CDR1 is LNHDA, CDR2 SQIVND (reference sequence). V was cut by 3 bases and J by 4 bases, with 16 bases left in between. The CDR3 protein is CASSIGTGRGYEQYF. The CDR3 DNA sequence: TGTGCCAGTAGTATCGGCACAGGGCGCGGATACGAGCAGTACTTC.

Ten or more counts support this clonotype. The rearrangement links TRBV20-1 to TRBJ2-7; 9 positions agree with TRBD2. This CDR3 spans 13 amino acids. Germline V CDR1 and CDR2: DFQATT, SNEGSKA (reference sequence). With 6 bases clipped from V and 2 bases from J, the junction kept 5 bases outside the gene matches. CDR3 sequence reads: CSALAGEAYEQYF. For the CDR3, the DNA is TGCAGTGCCTTAGCGGGGGAAGCCTACGAGCAGTACTTC.

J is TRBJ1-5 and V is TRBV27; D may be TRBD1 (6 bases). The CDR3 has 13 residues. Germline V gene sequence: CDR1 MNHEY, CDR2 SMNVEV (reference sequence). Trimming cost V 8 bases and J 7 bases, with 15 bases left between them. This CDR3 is CASPRGSLQPQHF. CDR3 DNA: TGTGCCAGCCCCAGGGGATCCCTCCAGCCCCAGCATTTT.

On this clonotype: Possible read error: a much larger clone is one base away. DNA of the CDR3: TGTGCCAGTCAAGTTAGGGACAGGGTGAATCAGCCCCTGCATTTT. It translates to CASQVRDRVNQPLHF. This chain connects TRBV19 to TRBJ1-5; 9 positions match TRBD1. The CDR3 loop spans 15 amino acids. In germline, CDR1 is LNHDA, CDR2 SQIVND (reference sequence).

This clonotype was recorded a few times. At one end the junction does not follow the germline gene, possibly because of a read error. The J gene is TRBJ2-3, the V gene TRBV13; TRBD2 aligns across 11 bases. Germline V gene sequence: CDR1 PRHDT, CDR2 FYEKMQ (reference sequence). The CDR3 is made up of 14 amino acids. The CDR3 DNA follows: TGTGCCAGCAGCTTCGGGACTAGCGGTAACGGGAGGTTTTTT. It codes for CASSFGTSGNGRFF. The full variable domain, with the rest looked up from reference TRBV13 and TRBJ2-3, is AAGVIQSPRHLIKEKRETATLKCYPIPRHDTVYWYQQGPGQDPQFLISFYEKMQSDKGSIPDRFSAQQFSDYHSELNMSSLELGDSALYFCASSFGTSGNGRFFGPGTRLTVL.